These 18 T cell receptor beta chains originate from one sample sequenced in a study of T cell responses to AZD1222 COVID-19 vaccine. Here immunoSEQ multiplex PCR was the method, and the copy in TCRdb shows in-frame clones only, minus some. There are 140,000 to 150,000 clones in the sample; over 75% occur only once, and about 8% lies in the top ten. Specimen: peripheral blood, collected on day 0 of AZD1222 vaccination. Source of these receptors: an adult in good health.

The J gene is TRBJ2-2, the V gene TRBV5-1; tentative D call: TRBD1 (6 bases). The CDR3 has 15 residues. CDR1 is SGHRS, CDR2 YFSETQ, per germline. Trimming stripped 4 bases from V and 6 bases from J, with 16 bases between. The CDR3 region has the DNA TGCGCCAGCAGCATCGGAACAGGGATCGCCGGGGAGCTGTTTTTT. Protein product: CASSIGTGIAGELFF.

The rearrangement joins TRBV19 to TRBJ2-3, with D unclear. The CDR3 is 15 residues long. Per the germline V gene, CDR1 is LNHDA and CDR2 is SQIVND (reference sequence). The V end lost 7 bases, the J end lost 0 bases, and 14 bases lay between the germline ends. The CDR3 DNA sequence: TGTGCCAGTACCGATGCCGGAGACAGCACAGATACGCAGTATTTT. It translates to CASTDAGDSTDTQYF.

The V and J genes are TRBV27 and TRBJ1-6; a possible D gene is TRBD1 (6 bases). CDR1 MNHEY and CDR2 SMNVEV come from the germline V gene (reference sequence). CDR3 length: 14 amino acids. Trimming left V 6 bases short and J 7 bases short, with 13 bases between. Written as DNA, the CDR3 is TGTGCCAGCAGCCTAGGACAGTCGAATTCACCCCTCCACTTT. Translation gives CASSLGQSNSPLHF.

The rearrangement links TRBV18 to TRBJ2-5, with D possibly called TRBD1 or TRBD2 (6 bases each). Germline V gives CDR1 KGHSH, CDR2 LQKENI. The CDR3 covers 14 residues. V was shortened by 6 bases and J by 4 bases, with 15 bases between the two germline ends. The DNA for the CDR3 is TGTGCCAGCTCGCGTCCCAGGGGAGGAGAGACCCAGTACTTC. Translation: CASSRPRGGETQYF.

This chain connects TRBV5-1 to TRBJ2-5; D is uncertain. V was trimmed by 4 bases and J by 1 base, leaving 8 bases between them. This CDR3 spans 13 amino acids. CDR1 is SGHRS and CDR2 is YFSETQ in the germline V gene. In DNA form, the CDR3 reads TGCGCCAGCAGCCCACTAAGCCAAGAGACCCAGTACTTC. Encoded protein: CASSPLSQETQYF.

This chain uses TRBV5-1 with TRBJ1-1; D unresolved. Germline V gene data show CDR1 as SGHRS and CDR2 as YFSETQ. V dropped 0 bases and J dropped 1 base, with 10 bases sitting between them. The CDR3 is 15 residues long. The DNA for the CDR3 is TGCGCCAGCAGCTTGGCCCCACAAGGGAACACTGAAGCTTTCTTT. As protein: CASSLAPQGNTEAFF.

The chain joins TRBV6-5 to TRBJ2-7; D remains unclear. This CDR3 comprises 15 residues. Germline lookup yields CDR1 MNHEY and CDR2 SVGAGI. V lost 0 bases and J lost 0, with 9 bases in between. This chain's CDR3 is CASSYSVPNSYEQYF. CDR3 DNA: TGTGCCAGCAGTTACTCGGTACCTAACTCCTACGAGCAGTACTTC.

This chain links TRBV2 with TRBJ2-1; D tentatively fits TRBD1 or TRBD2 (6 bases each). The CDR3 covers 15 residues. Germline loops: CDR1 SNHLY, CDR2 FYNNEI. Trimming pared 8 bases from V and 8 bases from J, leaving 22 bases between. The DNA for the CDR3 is TGTGCCAGCCTCAATCGACAGGTAGGGGGGCATGAGCAGTTCTTC. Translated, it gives CASLNRQVGGHEQFF.

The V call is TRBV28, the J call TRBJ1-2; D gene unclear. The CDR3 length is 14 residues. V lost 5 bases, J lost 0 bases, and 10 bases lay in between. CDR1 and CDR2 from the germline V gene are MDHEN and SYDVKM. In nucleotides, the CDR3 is TGTGCCAGCAGTACCCCCGGCGCTAACTATGGCTACACCTTC. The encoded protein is CASSTPGANYGYTF.

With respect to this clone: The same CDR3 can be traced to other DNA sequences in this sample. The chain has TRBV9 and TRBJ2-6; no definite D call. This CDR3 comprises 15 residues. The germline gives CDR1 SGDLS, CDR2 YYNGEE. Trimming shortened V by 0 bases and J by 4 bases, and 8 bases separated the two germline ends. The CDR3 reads CASSVAGSGANVLTF. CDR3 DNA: TGTGCCAGCAGCGTAGCTGGTTCCGGGGCCAACGTCCTGACTTTC.

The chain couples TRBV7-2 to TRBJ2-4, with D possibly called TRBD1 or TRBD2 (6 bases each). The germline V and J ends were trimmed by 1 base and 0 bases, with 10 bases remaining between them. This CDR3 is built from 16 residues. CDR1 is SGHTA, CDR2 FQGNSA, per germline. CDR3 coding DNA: TGTGCCAGCAGCTTAGAGGGGGGCCTAGCCAAAAACATTCAGTACTTC. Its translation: CASSLEGGLAKNIQYF.

In DNA form, the CDR3 reads TGTGCCAGCAGCGTAGCTACGGACAGCCACACTGAAGCTTTCTTT. This codes for CASSVATDSHTEAFF. The chain couples TRBV9 to TRBJ1-1; a weak D match, TRBD1 (6 bases). This CDR3 contains 15 residues. The germline gives CDR1 SGDLS, CDR2 YYNGEE. The germline V and J ends were trimmed by 0 bases and 3 bases, with 12 bases remaining between them.

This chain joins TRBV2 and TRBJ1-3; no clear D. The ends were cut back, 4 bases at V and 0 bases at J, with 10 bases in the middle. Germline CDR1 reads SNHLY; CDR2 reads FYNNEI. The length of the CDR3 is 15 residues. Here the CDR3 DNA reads TGTGCCAGCAGTGGATCAGGCTCCTCTGGAAACACCATATATTTT. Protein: CASSGSGSSGNTIYF.

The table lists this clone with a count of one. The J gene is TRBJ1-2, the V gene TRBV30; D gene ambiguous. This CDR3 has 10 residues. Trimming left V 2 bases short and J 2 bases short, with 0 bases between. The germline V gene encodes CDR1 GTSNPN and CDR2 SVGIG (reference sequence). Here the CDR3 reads CAWSNYGYTF. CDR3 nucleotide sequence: TGTGCCTGGAGTAACTATGGCTACACCTTC. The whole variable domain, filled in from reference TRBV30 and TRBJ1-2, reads SQTIHQWPATLVQPVGSPLSLECTVEGTSNPNLYWYRQAAGRGLQLLFYSVGIGQISSEVPQNLSASRPQDRQFILSSKKLLLSDSGFYLCAWSNYGYTFGSGTRLTVV.

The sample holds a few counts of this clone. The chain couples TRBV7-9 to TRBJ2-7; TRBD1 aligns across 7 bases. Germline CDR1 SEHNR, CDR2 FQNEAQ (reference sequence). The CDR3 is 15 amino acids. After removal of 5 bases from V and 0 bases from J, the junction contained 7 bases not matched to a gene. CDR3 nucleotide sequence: TGTGCCAGCAGCCCCGACAGGGTAGGCTCCTACGAGCAGTACTTC. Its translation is CASSPDRVGSYEQYF. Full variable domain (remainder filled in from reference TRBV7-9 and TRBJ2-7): DTGVSQNPRHKITKRGQNVTFRCDPISEHNRLYWYRQTLGQGPEFLTYFQNEAQLEKSRLLSDRFSAERPKGSFSTLEIQRTEQGDSAMYLCASSPDRVGSYEQYFGPGTRLTVT.

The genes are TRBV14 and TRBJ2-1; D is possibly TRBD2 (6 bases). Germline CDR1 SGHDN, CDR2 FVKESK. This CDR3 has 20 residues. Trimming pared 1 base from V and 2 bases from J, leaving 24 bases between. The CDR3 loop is CASSQVLPGLRANPYNEQFF. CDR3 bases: TGTGCCAGCAGCCAAGTTCTACCGGGACTTCGAGCGAACCCCTACAATGAGCAGTTCTTC.

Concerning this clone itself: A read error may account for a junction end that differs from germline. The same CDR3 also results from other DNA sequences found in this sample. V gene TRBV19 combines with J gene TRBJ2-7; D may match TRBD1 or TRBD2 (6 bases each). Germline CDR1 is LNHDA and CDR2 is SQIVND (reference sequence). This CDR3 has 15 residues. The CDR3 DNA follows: TGTGCCAGCAGTATAGAAGGGGGGCGAAGCGACGAGCAGTACTTC. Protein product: CASSIEGGRSDEQYF.

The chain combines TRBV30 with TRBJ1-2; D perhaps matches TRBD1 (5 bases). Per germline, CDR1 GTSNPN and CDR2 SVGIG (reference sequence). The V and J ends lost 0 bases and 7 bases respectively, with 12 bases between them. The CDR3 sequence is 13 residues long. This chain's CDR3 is CAWSVPGWSGYTF. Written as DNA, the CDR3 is TGTGCCTGGAGTGTGCCAGGGTGGTCTGGCTACACCTTC.